This entry concerns a single T cell receptor beta chain. No antigen is known for it. Germline loops: CDR1 ENHRY, CDR2 SYGVKD. V gave up 6 bases and J gave up 0 bases; unmatched junction bases: 10. The CDR3 consists of 16 residues. The table came from immunoSEQ multiplex PCR; TCRdb's copy has only in-frame clones and leaves some out. The profile shows some 68,000 clones, 65% to 85% of them singletons. The data derive from a study of Tregs in tolerant kidney transplant recipients. Findings and limits, study-wide: Biological reproducibility was not directly addressed in this study.

Unstimulated regulatory T cells (CD4+CD25+CD127-), CD4+CD25- non-regulatory cells, CD4 and CD8 cells were FACS-sorted from thawed PBMCs. The chain has TRBV10-3 and TRBJ1-1, with 7 bases lining up with TRBD1. This sequence originates from a human donor in good health. Specimen: CD4+ T cells from blood. The CDR3 loop reads CAIRIRQGSLNTEAFF. The CDR3 DNA reads TGTGCCATCAGAATCCGACAGGGAAGTCTGAACACTGAAGCTTTCTTT.